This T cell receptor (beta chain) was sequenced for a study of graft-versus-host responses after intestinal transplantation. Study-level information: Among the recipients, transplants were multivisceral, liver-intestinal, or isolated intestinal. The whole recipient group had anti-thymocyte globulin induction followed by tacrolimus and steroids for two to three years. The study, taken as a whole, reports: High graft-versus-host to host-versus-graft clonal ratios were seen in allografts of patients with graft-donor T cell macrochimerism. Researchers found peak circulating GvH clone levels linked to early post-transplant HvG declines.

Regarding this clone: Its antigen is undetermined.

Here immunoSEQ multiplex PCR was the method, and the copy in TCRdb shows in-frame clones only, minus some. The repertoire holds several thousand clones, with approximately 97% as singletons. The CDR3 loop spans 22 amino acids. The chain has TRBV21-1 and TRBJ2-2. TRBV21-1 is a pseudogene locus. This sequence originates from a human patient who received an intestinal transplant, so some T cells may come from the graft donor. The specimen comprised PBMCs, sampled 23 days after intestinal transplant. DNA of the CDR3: TGTGCCAGCAGCAAAGGGGGCCGGACAAACCAAGCGCCTCCGAGGGACCCCGGGGAGCTGTTTTTT. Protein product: CASSKGGRTNQAPPRDPGELFF.